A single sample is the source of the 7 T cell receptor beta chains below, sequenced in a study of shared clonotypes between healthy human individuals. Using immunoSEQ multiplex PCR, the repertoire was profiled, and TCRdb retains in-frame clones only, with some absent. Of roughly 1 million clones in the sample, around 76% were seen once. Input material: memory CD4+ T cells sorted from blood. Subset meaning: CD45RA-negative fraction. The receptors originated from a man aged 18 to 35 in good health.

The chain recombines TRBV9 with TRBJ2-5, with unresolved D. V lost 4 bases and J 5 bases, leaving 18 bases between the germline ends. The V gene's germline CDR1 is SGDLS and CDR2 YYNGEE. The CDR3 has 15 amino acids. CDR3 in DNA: TGTGCCAGCAGCTTAACCATCAGTGTCGGGGAGACCCAGTACTTC. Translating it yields CASSLTISVGETQYF.

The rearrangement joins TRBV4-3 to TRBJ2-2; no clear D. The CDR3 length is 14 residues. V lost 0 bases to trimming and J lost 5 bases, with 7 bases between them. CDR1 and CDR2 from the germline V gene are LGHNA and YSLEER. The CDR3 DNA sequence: TGCGCCAGCAGCCAAGAAAGGAGTACCGGGGAGCTGTTTTTT. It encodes CASSQERSTGELFF.

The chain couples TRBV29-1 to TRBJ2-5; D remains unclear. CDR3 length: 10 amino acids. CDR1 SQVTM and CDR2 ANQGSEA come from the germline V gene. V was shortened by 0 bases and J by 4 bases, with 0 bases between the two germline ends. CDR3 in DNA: TGCAGCGTTGAAGAAGAGACCCAGTACTTC. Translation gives CSVEEETQYF.

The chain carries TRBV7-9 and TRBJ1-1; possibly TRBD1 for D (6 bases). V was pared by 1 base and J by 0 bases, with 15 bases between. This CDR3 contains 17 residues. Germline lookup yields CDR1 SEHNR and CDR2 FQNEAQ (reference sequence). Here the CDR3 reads CASSLGRSDSLNTEAFF. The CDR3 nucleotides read TGTGCCAGCAGCTTAGGCCGGTCGGACAGCCTGAACACTGAAGCTTTCTTT.

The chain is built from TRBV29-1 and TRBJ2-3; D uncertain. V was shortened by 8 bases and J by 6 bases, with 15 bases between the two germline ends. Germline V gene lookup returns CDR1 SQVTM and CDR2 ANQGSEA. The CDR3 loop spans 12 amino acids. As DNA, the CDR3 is TGCAGCACAAGGGCTGAATGGGATACGCAGTATTTT. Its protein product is CSTRAEWDTQYF.

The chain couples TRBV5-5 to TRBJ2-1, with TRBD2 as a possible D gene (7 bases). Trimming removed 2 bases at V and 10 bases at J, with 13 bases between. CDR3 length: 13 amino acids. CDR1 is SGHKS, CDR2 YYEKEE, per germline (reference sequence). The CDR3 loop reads CASSFSGGGEQFF. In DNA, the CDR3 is TGTGCCAGCAGCTTCTCGGGGGGCGGAGAGCAGTTCTTC. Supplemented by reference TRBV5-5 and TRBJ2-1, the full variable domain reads DAGVTQSPTHLIKTRGQQVTLRCSPISGHKSVSWYQQVLGQGPQFIFQYYEKEERGRGNFPDRFSARQFPNYSSELNVNALLLGDSALYLCASSFSGGGEQFFGPGTRLTVL.

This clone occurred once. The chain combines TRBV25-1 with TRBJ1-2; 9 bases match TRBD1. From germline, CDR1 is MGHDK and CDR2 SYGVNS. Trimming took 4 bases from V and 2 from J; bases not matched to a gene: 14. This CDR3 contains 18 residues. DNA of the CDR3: TGTGCCAGCAGTGCTAAGTACGGCCTCGGACAGGGGAACTATGGCTACACCTTC. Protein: CASSAKYGLGQGNYGYTF.